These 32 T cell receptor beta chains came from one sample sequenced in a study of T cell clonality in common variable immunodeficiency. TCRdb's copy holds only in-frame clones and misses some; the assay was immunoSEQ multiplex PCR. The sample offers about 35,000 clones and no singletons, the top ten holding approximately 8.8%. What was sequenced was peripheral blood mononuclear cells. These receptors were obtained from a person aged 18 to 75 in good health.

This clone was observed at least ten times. CDR3: CASSPGQGALNSPLHF. The CDR3 DNA, read in part, is TGTGCCAGCAGCCCGGGACAGGGGGCGCTCAATTCACCC. V usage is TRBV4-2 and J usage is TRBJ1-6, with TRBD1 identical over 12 bases. The read terminates 3 residues ahead of where the CDR3 ends, so the germline J gene completes it. The trim removed 4 bases at V and 7 bases at J, leaving 5 bases unmatched. Germline assignment: CDR1 LGHNA and CDR2 YNFKEQ. The length of the CDR3 is 16 residues.

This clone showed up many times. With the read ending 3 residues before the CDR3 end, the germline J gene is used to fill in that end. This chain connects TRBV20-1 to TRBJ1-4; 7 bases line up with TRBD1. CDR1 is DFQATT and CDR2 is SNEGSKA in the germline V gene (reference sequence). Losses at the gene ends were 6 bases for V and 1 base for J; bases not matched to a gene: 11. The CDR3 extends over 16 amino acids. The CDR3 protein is CSAPRGGFGTNEKLFF. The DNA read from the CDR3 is TGCAGTGCCCCCCGAGGGGGCTTTGGAACTAATGAAAAA.

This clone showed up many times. The CDR3 loop reads CSARGGLAEANTGELFF. The sequenced part of the CDR3 DNA is TGCAGTGCTAGAGGGGGACTAGCGGAAGCGAACACCGGGGAG. This rearrangement joins TRBV20-1 to TRBJ2-2; 11 bases line up with TRBD2. From the germline J gene comes the end of the CDR3, since the read stops 3 residues before it. CDR1 is DFQATT, CDR2 SNEGSKA, per germline (reference sequence). The ends lost 1 base at V and 0 bases at J; junction bases unmatched: 4. This CDR3 comprises 17 residues.

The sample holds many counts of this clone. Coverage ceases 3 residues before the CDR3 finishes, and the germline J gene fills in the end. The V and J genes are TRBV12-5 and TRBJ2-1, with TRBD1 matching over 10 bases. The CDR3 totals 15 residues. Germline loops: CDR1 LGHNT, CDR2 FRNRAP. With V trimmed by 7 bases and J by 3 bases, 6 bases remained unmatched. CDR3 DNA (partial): TGTGCTAGTGACCTAGGACAGGGGGGCTACAATGAG. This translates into CASDLGQGGYNE. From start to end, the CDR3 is CASDLGQGGYNEQFF.

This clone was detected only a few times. This CDR3 reads CASSPPGWETQYF. Partial CDR3 DNA: TGTGCCAGCAGCCCCCCGGGTTGGGAGACC. The chain is built from TRBV11-2 and TRBJ2-5; D unresolved. Read data end 3 residues before the CDR3 end; the end is taken from the germline J gene. Germline lookup yields CDR1 SGHAT and CDR2 FQNNGV. The length of the CDR3 is 13 residues. V shed 5 bases and J shed 5 bases, with 12 bases lying between them.

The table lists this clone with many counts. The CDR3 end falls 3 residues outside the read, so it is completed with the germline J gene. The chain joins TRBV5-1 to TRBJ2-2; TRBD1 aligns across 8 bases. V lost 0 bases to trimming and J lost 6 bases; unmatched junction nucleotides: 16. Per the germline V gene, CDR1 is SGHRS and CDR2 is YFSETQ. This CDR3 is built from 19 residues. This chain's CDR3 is CASSLGTQGARSGSGELFF. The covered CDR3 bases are TGCGCCAGCAGCTTGGGTACGCAGGGGGCGCGTTCAGGGTCCGGGGAG.

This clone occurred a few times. CDR3 sequence: CASSLVGRQGHGYTF. CDR3 bases read: TGTGCCAGCAGCTTAGTGGGCCGACAGGGACATGGC. The rearrangement links TRBV7-2 to TRBJ1-2; 7 bases agree with TRBD1. The read comes to an end 3 residues before the CDR3 does, leaving the germline J gene to fill in the end. CDR3 size: 15 residues. Germline trimming cut 1 base from V and 6 bases from J; bases unmatched to any gene: 8. CDR1 is SGHTA and CDR2 is FQGNSA in the germline V gene.

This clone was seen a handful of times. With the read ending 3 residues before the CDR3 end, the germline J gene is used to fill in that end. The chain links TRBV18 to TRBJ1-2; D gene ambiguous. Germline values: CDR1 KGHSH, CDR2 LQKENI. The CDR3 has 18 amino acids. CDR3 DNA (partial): TGTGCCAGCTCACCTGGGGTGAGCGGGCCTACTTCCTACAATGAC. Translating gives CASSPGVSGPTSYND. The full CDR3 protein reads CASSPGVSGPTSYNDYTF.

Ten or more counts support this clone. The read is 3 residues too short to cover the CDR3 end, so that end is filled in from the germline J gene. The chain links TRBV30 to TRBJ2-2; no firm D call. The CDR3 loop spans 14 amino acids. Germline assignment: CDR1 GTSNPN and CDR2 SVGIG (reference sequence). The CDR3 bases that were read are TGTGCCTGGTCCCTGGATGCAACTAATGAAAAG. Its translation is CAWSLDATNEK. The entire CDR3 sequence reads CAWSLDATNEKLFF.

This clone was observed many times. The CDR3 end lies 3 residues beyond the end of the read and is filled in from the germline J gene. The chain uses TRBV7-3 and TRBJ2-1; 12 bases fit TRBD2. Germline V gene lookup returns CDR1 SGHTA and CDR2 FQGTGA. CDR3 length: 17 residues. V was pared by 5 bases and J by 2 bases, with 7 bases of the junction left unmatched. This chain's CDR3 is CASSPRGLAGTYNEQFF. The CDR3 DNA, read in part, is TGTGCCAGCAGCCCCCGAGGACTAGCGGGAACCTACAATGAG.

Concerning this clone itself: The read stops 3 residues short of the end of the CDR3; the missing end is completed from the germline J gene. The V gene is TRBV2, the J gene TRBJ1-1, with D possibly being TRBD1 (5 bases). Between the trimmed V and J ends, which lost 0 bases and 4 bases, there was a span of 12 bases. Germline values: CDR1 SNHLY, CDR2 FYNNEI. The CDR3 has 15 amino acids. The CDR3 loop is CASSEANRGSTEAFF. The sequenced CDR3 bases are TGTGCCAGCAGTGAAGCTAATCGGGGGAGCACTGAA.

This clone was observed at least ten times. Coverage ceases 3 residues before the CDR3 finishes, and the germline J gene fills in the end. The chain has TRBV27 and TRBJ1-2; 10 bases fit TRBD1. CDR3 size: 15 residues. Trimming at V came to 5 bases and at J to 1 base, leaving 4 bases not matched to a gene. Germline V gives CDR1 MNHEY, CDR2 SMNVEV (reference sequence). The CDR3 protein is CASSVGTGVNYGYTF. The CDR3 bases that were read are TGTGCCAGCAGTGTAGGGACAGGGGTTAACTATGGC.

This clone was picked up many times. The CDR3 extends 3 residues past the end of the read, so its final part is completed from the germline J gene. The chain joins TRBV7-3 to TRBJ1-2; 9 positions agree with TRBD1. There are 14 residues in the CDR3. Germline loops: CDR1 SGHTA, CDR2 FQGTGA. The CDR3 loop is CASSPGTGSHGYTF. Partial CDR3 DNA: TGTGCCAGCAGCCCAGGGACAGGGTCCCACGGC.

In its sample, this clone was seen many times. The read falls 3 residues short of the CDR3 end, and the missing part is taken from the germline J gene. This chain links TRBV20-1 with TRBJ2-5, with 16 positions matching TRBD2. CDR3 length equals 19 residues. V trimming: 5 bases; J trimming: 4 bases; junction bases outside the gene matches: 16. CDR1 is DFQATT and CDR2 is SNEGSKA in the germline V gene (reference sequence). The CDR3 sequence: CSAGAPGTSGRGGGETQYF. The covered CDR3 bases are TGCAGTGCTGGCGCTCCCGGGACTAGCGGGAGGGGCGGGGGAGAGACC.

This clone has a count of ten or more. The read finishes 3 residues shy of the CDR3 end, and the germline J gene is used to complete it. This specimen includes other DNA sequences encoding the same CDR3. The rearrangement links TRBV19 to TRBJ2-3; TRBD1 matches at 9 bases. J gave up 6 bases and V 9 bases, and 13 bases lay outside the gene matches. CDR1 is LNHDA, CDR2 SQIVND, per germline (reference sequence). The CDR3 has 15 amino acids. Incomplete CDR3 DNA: TGTGCCAGCCAAGGAGGGGACAGGGCGTCGGATACG. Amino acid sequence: CASQGGDRASDT. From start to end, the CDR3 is CASQGGDRASDTQYF.

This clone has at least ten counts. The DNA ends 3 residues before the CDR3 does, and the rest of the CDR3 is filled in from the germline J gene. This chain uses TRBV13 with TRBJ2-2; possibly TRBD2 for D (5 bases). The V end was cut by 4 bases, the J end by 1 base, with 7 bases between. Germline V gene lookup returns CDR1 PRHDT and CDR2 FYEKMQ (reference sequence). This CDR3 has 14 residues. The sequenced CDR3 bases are TGTGCCAGCAGCTCCGGGGTGAACACCGGGGAG. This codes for CASSSGVNTGE. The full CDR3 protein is CASSSGVNTGELFF.

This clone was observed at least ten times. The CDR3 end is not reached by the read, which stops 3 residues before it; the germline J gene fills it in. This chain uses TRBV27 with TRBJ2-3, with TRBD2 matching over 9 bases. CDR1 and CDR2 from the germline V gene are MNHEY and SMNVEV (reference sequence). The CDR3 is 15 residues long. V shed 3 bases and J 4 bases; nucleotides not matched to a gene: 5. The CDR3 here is CASSFSGSWSDTQYF. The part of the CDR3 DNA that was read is TGTGCCAGCAGTTTTAGCGGGAGTTGGTCAGATACG.

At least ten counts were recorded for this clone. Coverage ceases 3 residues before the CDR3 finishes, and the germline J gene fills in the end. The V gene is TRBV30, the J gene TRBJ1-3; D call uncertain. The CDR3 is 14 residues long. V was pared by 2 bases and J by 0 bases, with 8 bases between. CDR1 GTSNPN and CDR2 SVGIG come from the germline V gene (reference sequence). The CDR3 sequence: CAWSRTDSGNTIYF. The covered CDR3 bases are TGTGCCTGGAGTAGGACTGACTCTGGAAACACC.

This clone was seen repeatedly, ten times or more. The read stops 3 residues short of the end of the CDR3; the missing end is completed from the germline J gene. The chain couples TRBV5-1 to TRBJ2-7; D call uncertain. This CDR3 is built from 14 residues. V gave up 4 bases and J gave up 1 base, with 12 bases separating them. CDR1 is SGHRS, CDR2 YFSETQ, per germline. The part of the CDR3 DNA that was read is TGCGCCAGCAGCCCCGAGGCAGTATCCTACGAG. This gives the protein CASSPEAVSYE. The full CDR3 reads CASSPEAVSYEQYF.

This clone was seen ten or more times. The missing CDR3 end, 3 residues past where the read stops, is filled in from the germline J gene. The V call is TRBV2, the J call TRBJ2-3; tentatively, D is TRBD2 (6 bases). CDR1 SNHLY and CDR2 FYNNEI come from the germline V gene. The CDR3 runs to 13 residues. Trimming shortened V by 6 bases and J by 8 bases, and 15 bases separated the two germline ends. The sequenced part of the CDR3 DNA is TGTGCCAGCAGCGCAGGGAGTAGCGGTACG. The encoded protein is CASSAGSSGT. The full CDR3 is CASSAGSSGTQYF.

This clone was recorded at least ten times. The CDR3 region is CASSFTGYQETQYF. Partial CDR3 DNA: TGTGCCAGCAGCTTTACGGGGTATCAAGAGACC. V gene TRBV7-9 combines with J gene TRBJ2-5; possible D gene TRBD2, 5 bases. The read falls 3 residues short of the CDR3 end, and the missing part is taken from the germline J gene. The CDR3 extends over 14 amino acids. With 3 bases removed from V and 2 bases from J, the gap between germline ends came to 10 bases. Per germline, CDR1 SEHNR and CDR2 FQNEAQ (reference sequence).

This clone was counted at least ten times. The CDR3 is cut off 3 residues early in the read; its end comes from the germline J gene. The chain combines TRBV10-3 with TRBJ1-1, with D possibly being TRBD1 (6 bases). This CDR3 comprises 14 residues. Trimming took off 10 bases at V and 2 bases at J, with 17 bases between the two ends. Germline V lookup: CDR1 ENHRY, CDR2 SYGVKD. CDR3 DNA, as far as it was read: TGTGCCACTGCGACAGGAAACGTTAACACTGAA. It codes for CATATGNVNTE. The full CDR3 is CATATGNVNTEAFF.

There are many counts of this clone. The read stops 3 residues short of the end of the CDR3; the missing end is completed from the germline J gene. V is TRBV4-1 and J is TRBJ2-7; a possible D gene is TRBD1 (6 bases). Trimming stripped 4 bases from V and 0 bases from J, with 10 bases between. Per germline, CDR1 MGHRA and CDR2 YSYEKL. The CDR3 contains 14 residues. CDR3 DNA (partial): TGCGCCAGCAGCCCAACAGGGCGCTCCTACGAG. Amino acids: CASSPTGRSYE. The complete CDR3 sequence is CASSPTGRSYEQYF.

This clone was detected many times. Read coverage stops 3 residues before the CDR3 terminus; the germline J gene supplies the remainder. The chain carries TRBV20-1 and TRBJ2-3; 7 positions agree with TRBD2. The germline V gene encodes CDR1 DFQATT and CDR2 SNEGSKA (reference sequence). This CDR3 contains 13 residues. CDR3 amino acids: CSARASGRETQYF. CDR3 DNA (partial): TGCAGTGCTAGAGCTAGCGGTAGGGAGACG.

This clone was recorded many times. This CDR3 reads CAFTLGTHGYTF. The part of the CDR3 DNA that was read is TGTGCTTTTACCCTGGGCACCCATGGC. The J gene is TRBJ1-2, the V gene TRBV30, with D hard to call. From the germline J gene comes the end of the CDR3, since the read stops 3 residues before it. The CDR3 spans 12 residues. The germline gives CDR1 GTSNPN, CDR2 SVGIG (reference sequence).

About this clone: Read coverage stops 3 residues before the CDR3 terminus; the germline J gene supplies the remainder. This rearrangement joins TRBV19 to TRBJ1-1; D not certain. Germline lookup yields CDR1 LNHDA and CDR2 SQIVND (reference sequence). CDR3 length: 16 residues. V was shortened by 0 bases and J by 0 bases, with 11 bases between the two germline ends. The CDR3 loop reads CASSIDPSFLNTEAFF. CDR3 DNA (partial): TGTGCCAGTAGTATAGACCCAAGCTTCTTGAACACTGAA.

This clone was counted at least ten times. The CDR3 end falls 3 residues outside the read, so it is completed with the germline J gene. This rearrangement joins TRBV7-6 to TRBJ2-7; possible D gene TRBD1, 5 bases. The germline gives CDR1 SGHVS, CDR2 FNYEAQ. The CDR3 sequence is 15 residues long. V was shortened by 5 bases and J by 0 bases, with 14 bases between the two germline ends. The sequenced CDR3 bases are TGTGCCAGCAGCGCCAGGGAACTTGGCTCCTACGAG. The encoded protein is CASSARELGSYE. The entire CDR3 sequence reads CASSARELGSYEQYF.

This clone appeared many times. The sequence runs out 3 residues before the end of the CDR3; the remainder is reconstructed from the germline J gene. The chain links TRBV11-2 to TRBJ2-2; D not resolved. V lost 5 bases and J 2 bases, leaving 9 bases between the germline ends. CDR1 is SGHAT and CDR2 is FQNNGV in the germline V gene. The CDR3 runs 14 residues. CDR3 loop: CASSPSTNTGELFF. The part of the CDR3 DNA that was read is TGTGCCAGCAGCCCGTCAACTAACACCGGGGAG.

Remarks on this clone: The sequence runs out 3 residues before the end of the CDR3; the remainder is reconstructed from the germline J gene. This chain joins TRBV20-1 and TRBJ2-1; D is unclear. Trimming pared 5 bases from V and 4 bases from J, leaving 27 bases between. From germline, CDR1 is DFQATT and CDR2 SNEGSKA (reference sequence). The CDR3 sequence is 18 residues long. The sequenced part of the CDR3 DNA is TGCAGTGCTCTTCCGCCCGAGACACCGGCTTTTTTTTACAATGAG. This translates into CSALPPETPAFFYNE. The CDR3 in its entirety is CSALPPETPAFFYNEQFF.

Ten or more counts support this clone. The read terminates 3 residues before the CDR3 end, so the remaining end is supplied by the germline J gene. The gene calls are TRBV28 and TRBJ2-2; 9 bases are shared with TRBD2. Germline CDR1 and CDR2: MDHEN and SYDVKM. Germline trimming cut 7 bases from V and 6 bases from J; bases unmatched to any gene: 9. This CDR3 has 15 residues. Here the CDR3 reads CASMPGTSHSGELFF. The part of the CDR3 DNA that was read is TGTGCCAGCATGCCCGGGACTAGCCATTCCGGGGAG.

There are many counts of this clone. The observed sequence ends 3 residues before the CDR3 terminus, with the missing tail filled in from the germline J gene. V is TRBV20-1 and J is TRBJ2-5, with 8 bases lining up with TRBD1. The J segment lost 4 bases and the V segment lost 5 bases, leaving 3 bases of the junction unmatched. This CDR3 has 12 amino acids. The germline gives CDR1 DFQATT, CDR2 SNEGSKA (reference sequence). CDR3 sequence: CSAGQGAETQYF. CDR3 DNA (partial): TGCAGTGCTGGACAGGGAGCAGAGACC.

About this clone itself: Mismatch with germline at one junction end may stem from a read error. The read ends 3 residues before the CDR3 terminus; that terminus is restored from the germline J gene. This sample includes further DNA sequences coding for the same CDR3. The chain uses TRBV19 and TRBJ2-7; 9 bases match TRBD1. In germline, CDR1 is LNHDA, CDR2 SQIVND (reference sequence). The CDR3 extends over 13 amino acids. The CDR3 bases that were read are TGCGCCAGTAATTTGGGACAGGGATACGAG. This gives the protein CASNLGQGYE. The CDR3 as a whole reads CASNLGQGYEQYF.